The 17 T cell receptor beta chains below all came from one sample that was sequenced in a study of CD8+ T cells in alopecia areata. TCR sequencing used cDNA made by reverse transcription of extracted RNA. Profiling relied on immunoSEQ multiplex PCR, and the TCRdb table lists in-frame clones only, not all of them. The data hold 250,000 to 350,000 clones, with roughly 60% observed a single time. As for treatment: oral pan-JAK inhibitor, 5-10 mg twice daily. The sequenced sample was CD4+ T cells sorted from blood, obtained around week 54, from a patient treated with tofacitinib. These TCRs come from a human donor with alopecia areata.

This chain connects TRBV9 to TRBJ1-5, with TRBD1 matching 9 bases. Germline loops: CDR1 SGDLS, CDR2 YYNGEE. The junction had 10 bases not matched to a gene; V was cut back by 6 bases and J by 9 bases. The CDR3 consists of 14 residues. Written as DNA, the CDR3 is TGTGCCAGCATCCGCGGGGACAGGGTAACGCCCCAGCATTTT. As protein: CASIRGDRVTPQHF.

This clone was seen only a few times. The chain employs TRBV2 and TRBJ1-5, with D possibly being TRBD1 (6 bases). The ends were cut back, 10 bases at V and 0 bases at J, with 13 bases in the middle. The CDR3 totals 14 residues. The germline V gene has CDR1 SNHLY and CDR2 FYNNEI. CDR3 coding DNA: TGTGCCACCAGGGGTCGTTATAGCAATCAGCCCCAGCATTTT. Amino acids: CATRGRYSNQPQHF. Together with reference TRBV2 and TRBJ1-5, the CDR3 gives the full variable domain: EPEVTQTPSHQVTQMGQEVILRCVPISNHLYFYWYRQILGQKVEFLVSFYNNEISEKSEIFDDQFSVERPDGSNFTLKIRSTKLEDSAMYFCATRGRYSNQPQHFGDGTRLSIL.

The rearrangement joins TRBV15 to TRBJ1-6; D gene ambiguous. The CDR3 totals 13 residues. V was shortened by 5 bases and J by 9 bases, with 11 bases between the two germline ends. The germline CDR1 and CDR2 sequences are LNHNV and YYDKDF (reference sequence). In nucleotides, the CDR3 is TGTGCCACCAGCTTAGTGGAGTCTTCACCCCTCCACTTT. Translated: CATSLVESSPLHF.

The chain joins TRBV7-8 to TRBJ1-6; 8 bases are shared with TRBD1. Germline V gene data show CDR1 as SGHVS and CDR2 as FQNEAQ. Losses at the gene ends were 5 bases for V and 10 bases for J; bases not matched to a gene: 7. CDR3 length: 14 amino acids. Written as DNA, the CDR3 is TGTGCCAGCAGCCCCCGGACAGGGCGATCACCCCTCCACTTT. It encodes CASSPRTGRSPLHF.

The table lists this clone with a few counts. The chain employs TRBV11-2 and TRBJ2-5, with D possibly being TRBD1 or TRBD2 (6 bases each). There are 13 residues in the CDR3. Trimming pared 6 bases from V and 4 bases from J, leaving 12 bases between. Germline CDR1 SGHAT, CDR2 FQNNGV. The CDR3 reads CASSRGLGETQYF. The DNA for the CDR3 is TGTGCCAGCAGTCGGGGGCTAGGAGAGACCCAGTACTTC.

The V call is TRBV7-9, the J call TRBJ1-6; TRBD1 matches 9 bases. CDR3 length equals 16 residues. With V trimmed by 1 base and J by 9 bases, 7 bases remained unmatched. Germline values: CDR1 SEHNR, CDR2 FQNEAQ (reference sequence). The CDR3 sequence: CASSLGYRDRVSPLHF. CDR3 nucleotide sequence: TGTGCCAGCAGCTTAGGTTACCGGGACAGGGTTTCACCCCTCCACTTT.

CDR3 nucleotides: TGTGCCAGTAGTATCGGTTTAGGGTCACAGACCCAGTACTTC. Encoded protein: CASSIGLGSQTQYF. The chain links TRBV19 to TRBJ2-5; D unclear. Germline assignment: CDR1 LNHDA and CDR2 SQIVND (reference sequence). V was clipped by 3 bases and J by 6 bases, with 14 bases between them. The CDR3 is 14 residues long.

This chain connects TRBV30 to TRBJ1-2; no firm D call. This CDR3 spans 12 amino acids. Germline lookup yields CDR1 GTSNPN and CDR2 SVGIG (reference sequence). Trimming left V 7 bases short and J 4 bases short, with 13 bases between. This CDR3 is CAFPGGSYGYTF. CDR3 DNA sequence: TGTGCCTTCCCGGGCGGAAGCTATGGCTACACCTTC.

The chain couples TRBV28 to TRBJ2-1; D is possibly TRBD1 (5 bases). This CDR3 contains 15 residues. Germline loops: CDR1 MDHEN, CDR2 SYDVKM. Trimming shortened V by 6 bases and J by 5 bases, and 17 bases separated the two germline ends. The CDR3 DNA reads as TGTGCCAGCAGCAAAGACCAGGGAATCGACAATGAGCAGTTCTTC. Translating gives CASSKDQGIDNEQFF.

Here the CDR3 reads CASKVEGVDSPLHF. The CDR3 region has the DNA TGTGCCAGCAAGGTGGAGGGTGTGGATTCACCCCTCCACTTT. The chain links TRBV2 to TRBJ1-6; D not certain. Trimming left V 7 bases short and J 8 bases short, with 15 bases between. CDR1 and CDR2 (germline): SNHLY, FYNNEI. This CDR3 spans 14 amino acids. The entire variable domain, with the rest obtained from reference TRBV2 and TRBJ1-6, is as follows: EPEVTQTPSHQVTQMGQEVILRCVPISNHLYFYWYRQILGQKVEFLVSFYNNEISEKSEIFDDQFSVERPDGSNFTLKIRSTKLEDSAMYFCASKVEGVDSPLHFGNGTRLTVT.

This chain links TRBV29-1 with TRBJ1-1; no reliable D call. Germline loops: CDR1 SQVTM, CDR2 ANQGSEA. The V end lost 3 bases, the J end lost 11 bases, and 19 bases lay between the germline ends. CDR3 size: 13 residues. DNA for the CDR3: TGCAGCGTTGACCAGACCGGGCGGGGTAGCGCTTTCTTT. Translation: CSVDQTGRGSAFF.

The table lists this clone with many counts. V and J are TRBV11-2 and TRBJ2-1, with TRBD2 identical over 8 bases. V was clipped by 0 bases and J by 6 bases; unmatched bases: 4. The germline V gene has CDR1 SGHAT and CDR2 FQNNGV. The CDR3 is made up of 15 amino acids. The DNA for the CDR3 is TGTGCCAGCAGCTTAGATCGAGGACTAGCCAATGAGCAGTTCTTC. Its translation is CASSLDRGLANEQFF.

This sequence joins TRBV6-5 and TRBJ1-2; unclear D gene. Looked up from germline, CDR1 is MNHEY and CDR2 is SVGAGI. V shed 2 bases and J shed 8 bases, with 12 bases lying between them. CDR3 length: 13 residues. Here the CDR3 reads CASSYTNSRGYTF. DNA for the CDR3: TGTGCCAGCAGTTACACCAACAGCCGCGGCTACACCTTC.

V gene TRBV5-1 combines with J gene TRBJ2-1; possible D gene TRBD1, 5 bases. The germline V gene encodes CDR1 SGHRS and CDR2 YFSETQ. The CDR3 loop spans 14 amino acids. Deletions cut 3 bases from V and 7 bases from J, with 14 bases between. The CDR3 region is CASSSMVGQNEQFF. The DNA of the CDR3 is TGCGCCAGCAGCTCGATGGTGGGGCAAAATGAGCAGTTCTTC.

This clone is a singleton in its sample. CDR3 protein: CAWSATGSNYGYTF. The CDR3 DNA is TGTGCCTGGAGTGCGACAGGTTCTAACTATGGCTACACCTTC. V and J are TRBV30 and TRBJ1-2; D perhaps matches TRBD1 (6 bases). The CDR3 spans 14 residues. Trimming stripped 1 base from V and 0 bases from J, with 9 bases between. In germline, CDR1 is GTSNPN, CDR2 SVGIG (reference sequence).

A few counts support this clone. The chain uses TRBV27 and TRBJ1-4; the D gene is possibly TRBD1 (5 bases). Trimming pared 7 bases from V and 7 bases from J, leaving 16 bases between. Germline V gene sequence: CDR1 MNHEY, CDR2 SMNVEV (reference sequence). The CDR3 has 14 amino acids. DNA of the CDR3: TGTGCCAGCACGCGGGCAGGGATGGGTGAAAAACTGTTTTTT. It encodes CASTRAGMGEKLFF.

This clone was counted between two and nine times. The rearrangement uses TRBV5-4 and TRBJ2-5; 8 nucleotides agree with TRBD1. There are 14 residues in the CDR3. Looked up from germline, CDR1 is SGHNT and CDR2 is YYREEE (reference sequence). The V gene end was trimmed by 0 bases and the J gene end by 4 bases; junction bases not matched to a gene: 2. The CDR3 bases are TGTGCCAGCAGCTTGGACAGGGGGGTAGAGACCCAGTACTTC. Residues: CASSLDRGVETQYF.